Sequencing of this T cell receptor (beta chain) was carried out in a study of blood T cell repertoires in COVID-19 (dated by TCRdb to 2018 to 2020). At the level of the whole study: The collaborator samples originated in the United States, Italy and Spain and spanned the acute and convalescent phases of COVID-19. The repertoires were made available in a free public database intended to serve as a resource for research on the immune response to SARS-CoV-2. Nearly every sample came with metadata listing a de-identified subject ID, COVID-19 status, age in years and sex. The material from the prospective study consisted of cDNA or gDNA derived from T cells, B-cell-depleted T cells, or PBMCs. The samples were drawn from two sources: the first 160 participants of the ongoing ImmuneRACE study, and some 1,300 subjects contributed by 6 global collaborators. Where available, HLA class I and class II types were obtained from metadata supplied by the sample provider rather than from assay-based typing. The dataset comprised deeply sampled blood TCRbeta repertoires from subjects exposed to, actively infected with, or recovered from COVID-19.

This clone has only a few counts. Its antigen remains undetermined. The input lacks base qualities; no much larger clone sits a single base away. TCRbeta CDR3 regions were amplified from genomic DNA by means of the immunoSEQ Assay, a bias-controlled multiplex PCR. Under the source paper's analysis protocol: The number of nucleated cells in each sample was estimated by amplification of reference gene primers within the assay. To quantify the absolute abundance of each unique TCRbeta CDR3 rearrangement, sequence reads were collapsed and filtered. For each sample, productive Simpson clonality was calculated as the square root of Simpson's diversity index over productive rearrangements. Held by TCRdb, this immuneACCESS table contains in-frame sequences only and omits some clones. Under half of the omission traces to an unresolved V gene where checked; the cause of the rest is unknown. The V and J calls and clone size come from that table; D and trimming were worked out from the DNA. The sample yields about 100,000 clones; 88% were counted once. The top ten clonotypes cover roughly 4.7% of the sample.

Collaborating institutions collected whole blood in K2EDTA tubes following their own protocols. For TCRbeta analysis, collaborator samples were shipped as frozen whole blood, as isolated PBMCs, or as DNA extracted from either sample type. The junction shows trimming of 0 bases on V and 5 bases on J, plus 6 bases between the germline ends. Taken from cysteine to phenylalanine, the CDR3 has 14 residues. This entry keeps only the CDR3 DNA: 42 bases, framed from base 1. CDR1 SGHRS and CDR2 YFSETQ are derived from the germline V gene. Summary of the overall study and its limitations: Clinical and demographic metadata were provided uncurated, with the amount varying by source and participant.

The chain joins TRBV5-1 to TRBJ1-6; no D gene can be assigned with confidence. Sequencing was done on a sample of peripheral blood. The TCR was taken from a human donor in a cohort sampled during active COVID-19. The DNA is as follows: TGCGCCAGCAGCTTGGGGGCTGATAATTCACCCCTCCACTTT. Translated, it gives CASSLGADNSPLHF.